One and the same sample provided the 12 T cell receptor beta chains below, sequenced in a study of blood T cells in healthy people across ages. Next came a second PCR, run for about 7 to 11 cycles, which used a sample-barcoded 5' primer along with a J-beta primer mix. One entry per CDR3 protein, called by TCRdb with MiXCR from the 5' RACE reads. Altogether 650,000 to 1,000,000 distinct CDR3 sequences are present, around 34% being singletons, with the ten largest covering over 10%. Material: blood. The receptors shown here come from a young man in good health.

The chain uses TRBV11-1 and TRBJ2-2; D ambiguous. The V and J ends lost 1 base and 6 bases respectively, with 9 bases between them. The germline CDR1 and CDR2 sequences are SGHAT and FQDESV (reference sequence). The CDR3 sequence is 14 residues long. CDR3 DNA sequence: TGTGCCAGCAGCTTAGACCTCCTCGCCGGGGAGCTGTTTTTT. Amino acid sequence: CASSLDLLAGELFF. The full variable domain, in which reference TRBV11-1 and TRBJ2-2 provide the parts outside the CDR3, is EAEVAQSPRYKITEKSQAVAFWCDPISGHATLYWYRQILGQGPELLVQFQDESVVDDSQLPKDRFSAERLKGVDSTLKIQPAELGDSAMYLCASSLDLLAGELFFGEGSRLTVL.

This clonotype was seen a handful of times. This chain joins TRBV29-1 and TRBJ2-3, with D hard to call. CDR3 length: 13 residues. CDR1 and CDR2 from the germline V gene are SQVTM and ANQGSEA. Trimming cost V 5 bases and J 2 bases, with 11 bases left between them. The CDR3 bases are TGCAGCGTTACCGGCAGGACCACAGATACGCAGTATTTT. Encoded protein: CSVTGRTTDTQYF.

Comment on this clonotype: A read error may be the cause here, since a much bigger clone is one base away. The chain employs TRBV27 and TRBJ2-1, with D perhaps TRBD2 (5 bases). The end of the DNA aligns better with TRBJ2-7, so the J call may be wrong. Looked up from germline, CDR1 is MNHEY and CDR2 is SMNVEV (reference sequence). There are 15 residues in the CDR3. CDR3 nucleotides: TGTGCCAGCAGTTTGAGGGTCGGTTCATACAATGAGCAGTACTTC. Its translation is CASSLRVGSYNEQYF.

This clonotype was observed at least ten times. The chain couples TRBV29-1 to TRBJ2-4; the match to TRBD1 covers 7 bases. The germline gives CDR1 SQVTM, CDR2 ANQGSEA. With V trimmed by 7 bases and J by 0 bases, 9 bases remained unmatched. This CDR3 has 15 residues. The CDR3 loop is CSGRQGLLAKNIQYF. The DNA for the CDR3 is TGCAGCGGCCGACAGGGCCTACTAGCCAAAAACATTCAGTACTTC.

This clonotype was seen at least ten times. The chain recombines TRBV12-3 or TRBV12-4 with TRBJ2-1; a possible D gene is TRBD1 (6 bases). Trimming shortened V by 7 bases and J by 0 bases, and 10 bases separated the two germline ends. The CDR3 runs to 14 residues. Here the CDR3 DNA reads TGTGCCAGCAAACAAGGGGGCTCCTACAATGAGCAGTTCTTC. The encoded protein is CASKQGGSYNEQFF.

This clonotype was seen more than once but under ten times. The CDR3 is CATRDRVAYF. CDR3 nucleotide sequence: TGTGCCACCAGGGACAGGGTGGCGTACTTC. This chain links TRBV28 with TRBJ2-7; TRBD1 agrees at 9 bases. This CDR3 region has 10 residues. The germline gives CDR1 MDHEN, CDR2 SYDVKM. With 10 bases clipped from V and 12 bases from J, the junction kept 7 bases outside the gene matches.

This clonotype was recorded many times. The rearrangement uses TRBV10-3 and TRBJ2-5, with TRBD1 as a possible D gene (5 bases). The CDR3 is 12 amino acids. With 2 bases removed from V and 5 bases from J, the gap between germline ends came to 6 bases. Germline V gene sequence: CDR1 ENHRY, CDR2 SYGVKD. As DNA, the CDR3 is TGTGCCATCAGTGAGAACAGGGAGACCCAGTACTTC. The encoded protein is CAISENRETQYF.

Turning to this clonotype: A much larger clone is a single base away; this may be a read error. The CDR3 region has the DNA TGTGCCAGCAGTATCCTTAGAACCGCCACAGATACGCAGTATTTT. Translating gives CASSILRTATDTQYF. The chain has TRBV27 and TRBJ2-3; no firm D call. The V end was cut by 5 bases, the J end by 2 bases, with 14 bases between. The V gene's germline CDR1 is MNHEY and CDR2 SMNVEV (reference sequence). This CDR3 comprises 15 residues.

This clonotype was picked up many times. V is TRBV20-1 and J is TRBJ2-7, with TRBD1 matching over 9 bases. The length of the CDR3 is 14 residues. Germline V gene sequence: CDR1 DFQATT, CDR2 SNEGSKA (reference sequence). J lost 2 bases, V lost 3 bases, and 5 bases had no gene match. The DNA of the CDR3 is TGCAGTGCTAGCGACAGGGGGTGGACCTACGAGCAGTACTTC. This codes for CSASDRGWTYEQYF.

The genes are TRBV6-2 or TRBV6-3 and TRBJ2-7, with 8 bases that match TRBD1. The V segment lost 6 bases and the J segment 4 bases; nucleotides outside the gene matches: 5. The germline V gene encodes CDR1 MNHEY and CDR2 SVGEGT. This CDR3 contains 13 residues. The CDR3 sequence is CASSSGGRYEQYF. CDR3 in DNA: TGTGCCAGCAGCTCAGGGGGCCGGTACGAGCAGTACTTC.

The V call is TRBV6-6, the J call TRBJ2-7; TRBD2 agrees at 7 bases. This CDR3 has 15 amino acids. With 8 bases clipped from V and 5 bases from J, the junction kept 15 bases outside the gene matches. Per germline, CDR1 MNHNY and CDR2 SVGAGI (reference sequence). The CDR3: CASLGRETPMDEQYF. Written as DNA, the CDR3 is TGTGCCAGCCTGGGGCGGGAGACACCCATGGACGAGCAGTACTTC.

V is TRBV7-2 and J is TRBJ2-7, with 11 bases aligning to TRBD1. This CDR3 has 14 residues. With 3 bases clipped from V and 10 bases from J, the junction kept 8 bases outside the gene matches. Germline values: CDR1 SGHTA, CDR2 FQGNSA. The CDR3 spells CASSFAGTGGTQYF. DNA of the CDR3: TGTGCCAGCAGCTTTGCGGGGACAGGGGGAACCCAGTACTTC.